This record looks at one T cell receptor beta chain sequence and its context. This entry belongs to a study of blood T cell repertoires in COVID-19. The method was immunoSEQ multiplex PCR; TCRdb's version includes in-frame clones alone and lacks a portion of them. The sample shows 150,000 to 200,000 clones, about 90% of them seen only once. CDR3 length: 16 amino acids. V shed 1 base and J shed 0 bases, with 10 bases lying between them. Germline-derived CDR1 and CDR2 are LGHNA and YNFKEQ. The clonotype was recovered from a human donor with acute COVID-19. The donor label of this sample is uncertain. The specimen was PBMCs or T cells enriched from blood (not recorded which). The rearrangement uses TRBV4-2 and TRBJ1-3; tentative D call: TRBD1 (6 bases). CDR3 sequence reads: CASSQAVQGSGNTIYF. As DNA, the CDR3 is TGTGCCAGCAGCCAAGCGGTACAGGGCTCTGGAAACACCATATATTTT.